The 4 T cell receptor beta chains given below trace back to one sample, sequenced in a study of identifying expanded T cells in peripheral blood. Sequencing was performed with immunoSEQ multiplex PCR; in TCRdb, only in-frame clones are kept and a portion is missing. The sample has around 57,000 clones, more than 70% seen once. The sample taken for sequencing was blood. These receptors came from a person aged 18 to 75 in good health.

The rearrangement uses TRBV7-9 and TRBJ2-7; TRBD2 aligns across 8 bases. V gave up 1 base and J gave up 6 bases; unmatched junction bases: 5. CDR3 length equals 14 residues. From germline, CDR1 is SEHNR and CDR2 FQNEAQ (reference sequence). CDR3 bases: TGTGCCAGCAGCTTAGATTGGACTAGCTCCGAGCAGTACTTC. The encoded protein is CASSLDWTSSEQYF.

The chain is built from TRBV5-8 and TRBJ2-6; 10 bases line up with TRBD1. Germline CDR1 and CDR2: SGHTS and YDEGEE. CDR3 length equals 17 residues. Trimming took 0 bases from V and 3 from J; bases not matched to a gene: 3. The CDR3 is CASSLGQGAFGANVLTF. The DNA for the CDR3 is TGTGCCAGCAGCTTGGGACAGGGGGCGTTTGGGGCCAACGTCCTGACTTTC.

The chain is built from TRBV2 and TRBJ1-2; D uncertain. The germline V gene has CDR1 SNHLY and CDR2 FYNNEI. The CDR3 has 12 residues. V lost 2 bases and J 5 bases, leaving 6 bases between the germline ends. The CDR3 DNA follows: TGTGCCAGCAGTGAATCTATGTATGGCTACACCTTC. Translating it yields CASSESMYGYTF.

The rearrangement uses TRBV30 and TRBJ2-2; the D is unclear. The CDR3 loop spans 14 amino acids. The germline V and J ends were trimmed by 5 bases and 2 bases, with 12 bases remaining between them. Per the germline V gene, CDR1 is GTSNPN and CDR2 is SVGIG (reference sequence). The DNA of the CDR3 is TGTGCCTGGGGCTCTTGGGGTAACACCGGGGAGCTGTTTTTT. This gives the protein CAWGSWGNTGELFF.